The rows below give T cell receptor beta chains drawn from one sample of a study of cytomegalovirus exposure and HLA in healthy donors. Data came from immunoSEQ multiplex PCR; TCRdb stores just in-frame clones and leaves some out. The sample includes 100,000 or so clones, 85% to 90% of them seen just once. The sequencing sample was made of PBMCs. The receptor set was obtained from a man aged 25 to 40 in good health and CMV-seronegative. CDR3s include the opening cysteine and the closing phenylalanine or tryptophan. Each record gives: clone size, J gene, V gene, D gene, CDR3 protein, CDR3 DNA. D genes are given only for firm matches. Clone sizes are given selectively: once, few, many, or a class where the clone is expanded.

. | TRBJ2-5 | TRBV9 | TRBD2 | CASSTSGGAGETQYF | TGTGCCAGCAGCACTAGCGGGGGGGCGGGGGAGACCCAGTACTTC
. | TRBJ1-4 | TRBV7-2 | . | CASSLAHTTDEKLFF | TGTGCCAGCAGCTTAGCGCACACCACCGATGAAAAACTGTTTTTT
. | TRBJ1-1 | TRBV5-1 | TRBD1 | CASSLEQGAGTEAFF | TGCGCCAGCAGCTTGGAACAGGGGGCTGGCACTGAAGCTTTCTTT
. | TRBJ2-2 | TRBV18 | TRBD1 | CASWTDRAPTGELFF | TGTGCCAGCTGGACCGACAGGGCCCCCACCGGGGAGCTGTTTTTT
. | TRBJ2-1 | TRBV27 | TRBD2 | CASSLGLAGDEQFF | TGTGCCAGCAGTTTAGGACTAGCGGGAGATGAGCAGTTCTTC
once | TRBJ2-7 | TRBV4-1 | TRBD2 | CASSQAALAEYYEQYF | TGCGCCAGCAGCCAAGCGGCCCTAGCGGAGTACTACGAGCAGTACTTC
. | TRBJ2-3 | TRBV5-1 | . | CASSATWGGTQYF | TGCGCCAGCAGCGCTACTTGGGGAGGTACGCAGTATTTT
. | TRBJ2-3 | TRBV7-9 | TRBD2 | CASSLGSGGVKDTQYF | TGTGCCAGCAGCTTAGGTTCGGGGGGAGTTAAAGATACGCAGTATTTT
. | TRBJ2-1 | TRBV10-3 | TRBD1 | CAIRDRGHGSYNEQFF | TGTGCCATCAGGGACAGGGGGCATGGTTCCTACAATGAGCAGTTCTTC
. | TRBJ2-7 | TRBV10-3 | TRBD1 | CAIAGQGDTFYEQYF | TGTGCCATCGCGGGACAGGGGGACACTTTTTACGAGCAGTACTTC
. | TRBJ2-7 | TRBV4-1 | . | CASSHALKSYEQYF | TGCGCCAGCAGCCACGCACTTAAATCCTACGAGCAGTACTTC
. | TRBJ2-1 | TRBV5-6 | . | CASSFREPSYNEQFF | TGTGCCAGCAGCTTCCGGGAGCCCTCCTACAATGAGCAGTTCTTC
. | TRBJ1-2 | TRBV4-3 | TRBD1 | CASSQDAMDRVGYTF | TGCGCCAGCAGCCAAGATGCAATGGACAGGGTTGGCTACACCTTC
. | TRBJ2-7 | TRBV18 | TRBD1 | CASSPSRVGQGYEQYF | TGTGCCAGCTCACCCTCCCGGGTGGGACAGGGGTACGAGCAGTACTTC
. | TRBJ1-2 | TRBV9 | TRBD1 | CASSVRGQSNYGYTF | TGTGCCAGCAGCGTAAGGGGACAGTCTAACTATGGCTACACCTTC
. | TRBJ2-7 | TRBV6-5 | . | CASSATGASYEQYF | TGTGCCAGCAGCGCGACAGGTGCCTCCTACGAGCAGTACTTC
. | TRBJ2-3 | TRBV30 | TRBD2 | CAWSDLAGGLGGTDTQYF | TGTGCCTGGAGTGATCTAGCGGGGGGGCTGGGGGGCACAGATACGCAGTATTTT
. | TRBJ1-5 | TRBV19 | . | CASSRVSGQPQHF | TGTGCCAGTAGTCGGGTTTCGGGGCAGCCCCAGCATTTT
once | TRBJ2-2 | TRBV9 | TRBD1 | CASSADDRGGGELFF | TGTGCCAGCAGCGCCGACGACAGGGGTGGCGGGGAGCTGTTTTTT
. | TRBJ1-5 | TRBV6-7 | . | CASSTRRGGAGQPQHF | TGTGCCAGCAGTACCCGGAGGGGGGGCGCGGGGCAGCCCCAGCATTTT
. | TRBJ2-3 | TRBV27 | . | CASSPSVDTQYF | TGTGCCAGCAGTCCGTCGGTAGATACGCAGTATTTT
few | TRBJ2-7 | TRBV14 | . | CASSQQGSEQYF | TGTGCCAGCAGCCAACAGGGATCCGAGCAGTACTTC
. | TRBJ1-6 | TRBV10-3 | TRBD1 | CAIRDRGNDSPLHF | TGTGCCATCAGGGACAGGGGCAACGATTCACCCCTCCACTTT
. | TRBJ2-1 | TRBV4-3 | . | CASSQDLGTYNEQFF | TGCGCCAGCAGCCAAGACCTAGGAACCTACAATGAGCAGTTCTTC
few | TRBJ2-3 | TRBV4-2 | TRBD2 | CASSQEGAGGRDTQYF | TGTGCCAGCAGCCAAGAAGGGGCGGGGGGCAGGGATACGCAGTATTTT
. | TRBJ2-7 | TRBV6-5 | TRBD2 | CASSYSSGEGREQYF | TGTGCCAGCAGTTACTCGTCGGGGGAGGGACGCGAGCAGTACTTC
. | TRBJ2-7 | TRBV29-1 | . | CSVAPNPYEQYF | TGCAGCGTTGCCCCTAACCCCTACGAGCAGTACTTC
. | TRBJ2-2 | TRBV4-1 | . | CASSQGLIRGPGELFF | TGCGCCAGCAGCCAGGGACTAATCAGGGGGCCCGGGGAGCTGTTTTTT
few | TRBJ1-2 | TRBV7-9 | . | CASSLVGEEGGYTF | TGTGCCAGCAGCTTAGTAGGGGAGGAAGGAGGCTACACCTTC
. | TRBJ2-5 | TRBV7-6 | TRBD2 | CASSLEVAGGETQYF | TGTGCCAGCAGCTTAGAAGTAGCGGGAGGAGAGACCCAGTACTTC
once | TRBJ2-7 | TRBV10-3 | . | CAISEARDWQYF | TGTGCCATCAGTGAGGCCCGGGACTGGCAGTACTTC
. | TRBJ2-5 | TRBV6-1 | TRBD2 | CATRVREVQETQYF | TGTGCCACTAGAGTCCGGGAGGTACAAGAGACCCAGTACTTC
. | TRBJ1-1 | TRBV4-1 | . | CASSQVIGGENTEAFF | TGCGCCAGCAGCCAAGTCATAGGGGGGGAGAACACTGAAGCTTTCTTT
once | TRBJ2-1 | TRBV18 | TRBD1 | CASSPRTGDVNEQFF | TGTGCCAGCTCACCAAGAACAGGGGATGTGAATGAGCAGTTCTTC
. | TRBJ2-3 | TRBV25-1 | TRBD2 | CASGGGFTDTQYF | TGTGCCAGCGGGGGGGGGTTTACAGATACGCAGTATTTT
. | TRBJ1-2 | TRBV27 | . | CASSDGPAAQGYTF | TGTGCCAGCAGCGACGGCCCCGCAGCGCAAGGCTACACCTTC
once | TRBJ1-1 | TRBV5-1 | . | CASSLSTVNTEAFF | TGCGCCAGCAGCTTGTCGACAGTGAACACTGAAGCTTTCTTT
. | TRBJ1-2 | TRBV6-1 | . | CATSSYGYTF | TGTGCCACCTCCTCTTATGGCTACACCTTC
. | TRBJ2-3 | TRBV6-1 | . | CASSEFEGLGVGTQYF | TGTGCCAGCAGTGAGTTTGAAGGGCTAGGGGTCGGTACGCAGTATTTT
few | TRBJ2-3 | TRBV4-1 | . | CASSQHSTDTQYF | TGCGCCAGCAGCCAACATAGCACAGATACGCAGTATTTT
. | TRBJ1-1 | TRBV7-9 | . | CASRKQEPEAFF | TGTGCCAGCAGGAAACAGGAACCCGAAGCTTTCTTT
. | TRBJ1-2 | TRBV14 | . | CASSQEQGFSYGYTF | TGTGCCAGCAGCCAAGAACAGGGTTTTTCCTATGGCTACACCTTC
. | TRBJ2-2 | TRBV9 | . | CASSLRQVGNTGELFF | TGTGCCAGCAGCCTACGACAGGTGGGAAACACCGGGGAGCTGTTTTTT
once | TRBJ1-2 | TRBV2 | TRBD1 | CASRTGLEDGYTF | TGTGCCAGCAGGACAGGGTTGGAGGATGGCTACACCTTC
once | TRBJ2-2 | TRBV4-1 | TRBD1 | CASSLGQGLNTGELFF | TGCGCCAGCAGCCTGGGACAGGGACTGAACACCGGGGAGCTGTTTTTT
. | TRBJ2-7 | TRBV6-5 | TRBD1 | CASRLGQGLYEQYF | TGTGCCAGCAGATTGGGACAGGGACTCTACGAGCAGTACTTC
. | TRBJ1-2 | TRBV29-1 | . | CSVEDRVSRGGYYGYTF | TGCAGCGTTGAAGATCGGGTTTCGCGGGGGGGTTACTATGGCTACACCTTC
. | TRBJ2-5 | TRBV19 | TRBD1 | CASAAGTGGETQYF | TGTGCCAGCGCAGCCGGGACAGGGGGAGAGACCCAGTACTTC
. | TRBJ1-5 | TRBV28 | . | CASSLRGLGEPQHF | TGTGCCAGCAGTTTAAGAGGCCTTGGTGAGCCCCAGCATTTT
. | TRBJ1-5 | TRBV10-3 | . | CAISEEGRPGESQHF | TGTGCCATCAGTGAAGAAGGTCGCCCCGGGGAGTCCCAGCATTTT
. | TRBJ2-5 | TRBV6-5 | TRBD2 | CASSGASGRGETQYF | TGTGCCAGCAGCGGCGCTAGCGGGCGGGGGGAGACCCAGTACTTC
. | TRBJ1-5 | TRBV28 | . | CASSLFTGRSNQPQHF | TGTGCCAGCAGTTTATTTACGGGTAGAAGCAATCAGCCCCAGCATTTT